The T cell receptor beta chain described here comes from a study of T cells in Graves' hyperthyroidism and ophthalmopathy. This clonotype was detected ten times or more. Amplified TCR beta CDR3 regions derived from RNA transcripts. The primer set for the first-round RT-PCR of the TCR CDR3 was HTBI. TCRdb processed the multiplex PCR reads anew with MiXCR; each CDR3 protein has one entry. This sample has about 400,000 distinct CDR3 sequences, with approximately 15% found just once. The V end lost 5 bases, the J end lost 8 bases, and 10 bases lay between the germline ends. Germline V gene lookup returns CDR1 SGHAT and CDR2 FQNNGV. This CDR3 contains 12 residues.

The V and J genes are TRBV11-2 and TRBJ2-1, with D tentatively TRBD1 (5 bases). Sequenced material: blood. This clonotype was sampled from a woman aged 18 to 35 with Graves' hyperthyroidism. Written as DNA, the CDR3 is TGTGCCAGCAGCCAACAGGTATATGAGCAGTTCTTC. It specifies CASSQQVYEQFF.